This T cell receptor (beta chain) comes out of a study of Tregs in tolerant kidney transplant recipients. The protocol was immunoSEQ multiplex PCR, while the TCRdb copy is restricted to in-frame clones and leaves out a portion. The sample gives under 300,000 clones, around 82% of which show up once; less than 0.75% is in the top ten. Study-level points and caveats: Tregs expanded with activated donor B cells seemed most donor-specific.

CD4+CD25+CD127- Tregs, CD4+CD25- non-Tregs, CD4 and CD8 cells were sorted. Deletions cut 2 bases from V and 4 bases from J, with 11 bases between. CDR1 is SEHNR and CDR2 is FQNEAQ in the germline V gene (reference sequence). CDR3 length: 15 amino acids. Of note for this clone: Its specificity is unknown.

The genes are TRBV7-9 and TRBJ1-4; D is perhaps TRBD1 (5 bases). The source material was CD4+ T cells from blood. The clonotype originates from a human donor in good health. The CDR3 here is CASSLQGGVNEKLFF. The CDR3 DNA follows: TGTGCCAGCAGCTTACAGGGCGGTGTTAATGAAAAACTGTTTTTT.